This entry describes one TCR beta chain. These data come from a study of blood T cell repertoires in COVID-19. About the research overall: The study drew acute and convalescent COVID-19 samples from the United States, Italy and Spain.

Per the authors' pipeline: Amplifying reference gene primers gave estimates of nucleated cell counts. Using immunoSEQ multiplex PCR, the repertoire was profiled, and TCRdb retains in-frame clones only, with some absent. That table supplies the V and J calls and clone size; D and trimming were determined from the DNA. The sample records just over 300,000 clones, approximately 89% being singletons. Those enrolled, adults aged about 18 to 89 years, came from around 25 US areas. Participants had their cohort set by participant-reported clinical history. V gave up 3 bases and J gave up 3 bases; unmatched junction bases: 4. CDR3 length equals 15 residues. CDR1 is LGHNA, CDR2 YNFKEQ, per germline.

The TCR was taken from a middle-aged woman who had recovered from COVID-19. The chain recombines TRBV4-2 with TRBJ1-2; the match to TRBD1 covers 10 bases. The material sequenced was PBMCs or T cells enriched from blood (not recorded which). The CDR3 region is CASSQPGTGDYGYTF. CDR3 DNA sequence: TGTGCCAGCAGCCAGCCCGGGACAGGGGACTATGGCTACACCTTC.